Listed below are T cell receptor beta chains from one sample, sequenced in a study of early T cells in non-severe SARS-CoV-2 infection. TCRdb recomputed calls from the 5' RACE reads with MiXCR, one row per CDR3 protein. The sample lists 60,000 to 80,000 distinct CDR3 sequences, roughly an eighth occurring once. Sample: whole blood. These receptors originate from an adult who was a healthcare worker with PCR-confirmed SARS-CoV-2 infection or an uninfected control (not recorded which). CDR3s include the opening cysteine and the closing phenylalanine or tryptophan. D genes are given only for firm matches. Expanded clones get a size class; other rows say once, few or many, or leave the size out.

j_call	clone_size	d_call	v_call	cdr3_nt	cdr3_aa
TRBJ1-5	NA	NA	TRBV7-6	TGTGCCAGCAGCTTAAGGCCTGCTACCGGGATCCAGCCCCAGCATTTT	CASSLRPATGIQPQHF
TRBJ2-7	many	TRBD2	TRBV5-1	TGCGCCAGCAGCCGGGAGCGGGAGAACGGCGAGCAGTACTTC	CASSRERENGEQYF
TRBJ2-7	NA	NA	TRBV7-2	TGTGCCAGCAGCTTAAGAATCGTCGGGGAGCAGTACTTC	CASSLRIVGEQYF
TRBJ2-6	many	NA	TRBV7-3	TGTGCCAGCAGCCTCGACAGCTCTGGGGCCAACGTCCTGACTTTC	CASSLDSSGANVLTF
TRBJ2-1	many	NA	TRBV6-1	TGTGCCAGCGAGAAGGGAGATGCTTACAATGAGCAGTTCTTC	CASEKGDAYNEQFF
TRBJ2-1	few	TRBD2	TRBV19	TGTGCCAGTAGTAGCGGGAGGGCCGCCTCCTACAATGAGCAGTTCTTC	CASSSGRAASYNEQFF
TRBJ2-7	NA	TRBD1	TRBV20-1	TGCAGTGCTGGGGACAGAAACTACGAGCAGTACTTC	CSAGDRNYEQYF
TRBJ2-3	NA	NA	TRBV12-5	TGTGCTAGTGGTTTGGGAGTGGGCACAGATACGCAGTATTTT	CASGLGVGTDTQYF
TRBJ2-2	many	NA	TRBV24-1	TGTGCCACCAGTGATGAGGGGGACACCGGGGAGCTGTTTTTT	CATSDEGDTGELFF
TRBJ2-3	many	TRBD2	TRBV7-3	TGTGCCAGCAGCCCTGCGGGTGGACTAGCGGGCACAGATACGCAGTATTTT	CASSPAGGLAGTDTQYF
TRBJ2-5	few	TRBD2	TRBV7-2	TGTGCCAGCACCCTCAGCGGGGGGGGGACCCAGTACTTC	CASTLSGGGTQYF
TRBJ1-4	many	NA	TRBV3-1	TGTGCCAGCAGCCAGAGACTTGGGGAAAAACTGTTTTTT	CASSQRLGEKLFF
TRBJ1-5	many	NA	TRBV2	TGTGCCAGCAAAGGGTATAGCAATCAGCCCCAGCATTTT	CASKGYSNQPQHF
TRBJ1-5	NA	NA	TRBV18	TGTGCCAGCTCACCATTGGCAGGGAAATTACAGGGTAATCAGCCCCAGCATTTT	CASSPLAGKLQGNQPQHF